These 8 T cell receptor beta chains were all obtained from the same sample, sequenced in a study of cytomegalovirus exposure and HLA in healthy donors (dated by TCRdb to about 2017). Library creation used the immunoSEQ multiplex PCR assay. For the multiplex PCR, a mixture combining 60 forward primers for TCR Vbeta segments and 13 reverse primers for TCR Jbeta segments was used. The table was pulled from immuneACCESS by TCRdb, which kept in-frame rearrangements only. Such tables lose some clones; where checked, under half of the loss comes from unresolved V genes, and the rest has no known cause. Recorded for this sample are under 150,000 clones; roughly three quarters of them occurred a single time. The ten largest clones add up to around 3.2% of the sample. The sequenced sample consisted of PBMCs. The receptors stem from a man aged 25 to 40 in good health and CMV-seronegative.

The rearrangement links TRBV30 to TRBJ2-1; TRBD2 might be the D (5 bases). Germline V lookup: CDR1 GTSNPN, CDR2 SVGIG (reference sequence). Trimming took off 0 bases at V and 1 base at J, with 10 bases between the two ends. This CDR3 region has 15 residues. CDR3 nucleotide sequence: TGTGCCTGGAGTGTCGATCCGGGGTCCTACAATGAGCAGTTCTTC. It codes for CAWSVDPGSYNEQFF.

V is TRBV19 and J is TRBJ1-5; tentative D call: TRBD1 (5 bases). This CDR3 has 12 amino acids. V lost 6 bases to trimming and J lost 5 bases, with 8 bases between them. Germline CDR1 is LNHDA and CDR2 is SQIVND (reference sequence). Here the CDR3 reads CASRGGDQPQHF. CDR3 DNA: TGTGCCAGTAGAGGAGGGGATCAGCCCCAGCATTTT.

The J gene is TRBJ2-7, the V gene TRBV19; 10 nucleotides match TRBD2. Germline V CDR1 and CDR2: LNHDA, SQIVND (reference sequence). J was trimmed by 5 bases and V by 8 bases; bases with no gene match: 9. The CDR3 has 14 residues. CDR3 sequence (DNA): TGTGCCAGTGGGAATCTAGCGGGAGTCCACGAGCAGTACTTC. It specifies CASGNLAGVHEQYF.

The chain recombines TRBV6-1 with TRBJ2-1; 7 bases line up with TRBD2. Germline V gives CDR1 MNHNS, CDR2 SASEGT. The CDR3 sequence is 13 residues long. Trimming took 5 bases from V and 6 from J; bases not matched to a gene: 4. CDR3 amino acids: CASSRDYTNEQFF. DNA of the CDR3: TGTGCCAGCAGTCGGGACTACACCAATGAGCAGTTCTTC.

This clone was counted once. The DNA for the CDR3 is TGTGCCAGCAGCAAAGACAGGGGTGCCTATGGCTACACCTTC. Protein: CASSKDRGAYGYTF. This chain links TRBV7-6 with TRBJ1-2, with 8 nucleotides matching TRBD1. The length of the CDR3 is 14 residues. V lost 5 bases to trimming and J lost 4 bases; unmatched junction nucleotides: 6. Germline CDR1 reads SGHVS; CDR2 reads FNYEAQ.

This chain joins TRBV29-1 and TRBJ1-1, with 8 bases fitting TRBD1. The V and J ends lost 7 bases and 1 base, in that order; junction bases with no gene match: 11. There are 15 residues in the CDR3. The germline gives CDR1 SQVTM, CDR2 ANQGSEA. CDR3 sequence reads: CSARGYRGKNTEAFF. DNA for the CDR3: TGCAGCGCTCGAGGCTACAGGGGGAAGAACACTGAAGCTTTCTTT.

The rearrangement joins TRBV6-5 to TRBJ2-4; the D is unclear. Germline V gene data show CDR1 as MNHEY and CDR2 as SVGAGI. V was pared by 0 bases and J by 1 base, with 10 bases between. The CDR3 contains 16 residues. CDR3 region: CASSYSGSGAKNIQYF. The CDR3 nucleotides read TGTGCCAGCAGTTACTCTGGTTCCGGGGCCAAAAACATTCAGTACTTC.

The CDR3 protein is CASGGSSHGYTF. The DNA for the CDR3 is TGTGCCAGCGGGGGCTCTTCCCATGGCTACACCTTC. This rearrangement joins TRBV28 to TRBJ1-2; D might be TRBD1 (6 bases). CDR1 is MDHEN and CDR2 is SYDVKM in the germline V gene. CDR3 length: 12 amino acids. The V end was cut by 8 bases, the J end by 6 bases, with 13 bases between.